This T cell receptor (beta chain) was retrieved from a study of identical twins. Losses at the gene ends were 4 bases for V and 7 bases for J; bases not matched to a gene: 8. CDR1 is WSHSY and CDR2 is SAAADI in the germline V gene. CDR3 length equals 15 residues. Healthy Caucasian individuals made up all the donors. This clonotype has only one observation. Using its own MiXCR run on the 5' RACE reads, TCRdb lists one record per CDR3 protein. The sample holds about 520,000 distinct CDR3 sequences, about 20% seen once. This sample was shared with a second study, whose subject was T cells expressing NK-cell markers. Per that study: According to the study, TCR beta repertoires originated from sorted CD3+CD56+NKG2C+, CD3+CD56+NKG2C- and CD3+CD56-NKG2C+ T cells. Serological testing identified seven of the eight sequenced donors as HCMV-seropositive and one as seronegative.

Source material: CD4+ T cells sorted from blood. This TCR was sampled from a woman aged 18-35 years in good health. The gene calls are TRBV10-2 and TRBJ2-7; 12 bases match TRBD2. CDR3 sequence: CASSGTSGKYGEQYF. Written as DNA, the CDR3 is TGCGCCAGCAGTGGGACTAGCGGGAAGTATGGGGAGCAGTACTTC.